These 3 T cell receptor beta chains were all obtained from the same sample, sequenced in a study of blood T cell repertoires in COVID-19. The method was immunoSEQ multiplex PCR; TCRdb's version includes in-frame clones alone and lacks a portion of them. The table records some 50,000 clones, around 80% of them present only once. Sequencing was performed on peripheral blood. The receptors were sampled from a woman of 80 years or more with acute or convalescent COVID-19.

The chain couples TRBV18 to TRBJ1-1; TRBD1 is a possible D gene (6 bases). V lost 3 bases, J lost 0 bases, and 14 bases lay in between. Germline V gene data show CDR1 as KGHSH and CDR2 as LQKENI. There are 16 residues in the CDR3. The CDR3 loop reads CASSPQDSLMNTEAFF. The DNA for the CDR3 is TGTGCCAGCTCACCTCAGGACAGCCTTATGAACACTGAAGCTTTCTTT.

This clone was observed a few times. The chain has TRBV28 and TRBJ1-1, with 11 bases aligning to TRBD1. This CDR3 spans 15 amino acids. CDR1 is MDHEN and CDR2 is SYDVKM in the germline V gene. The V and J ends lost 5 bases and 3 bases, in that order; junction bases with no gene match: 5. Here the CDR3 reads CASSSRDRGYTEAFF. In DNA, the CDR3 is TGTGCCAGCAGTAGCCGGGACAGGGGGTACACTGAAGCTTTCTTT. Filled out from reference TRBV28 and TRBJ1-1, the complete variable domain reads DVKVTQSSRYLVKRTGEKVFLECVQDMDHENMFWYRQDPGLGLRLIYFSYDVKMKEKGDIPEGYSVSREKKERFSLILESASTNQTSMYLCASSSRDRGYTEAFFGQGTRLTVV.

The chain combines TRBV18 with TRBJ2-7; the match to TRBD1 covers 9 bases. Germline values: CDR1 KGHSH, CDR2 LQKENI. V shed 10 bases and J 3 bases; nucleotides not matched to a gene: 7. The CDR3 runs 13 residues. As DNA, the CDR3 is TGTGCCACCGCCGGGACAGGGATCTACGAGCAGTACTTC. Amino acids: CATAGTGIYEQYF. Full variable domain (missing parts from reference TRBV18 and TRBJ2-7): NAGVMQNPRHLVRRRGQEARLRCSPMKGHSHVYWYRQLPEEGLKFMVYLQKENIIDESGMPKERFSAEFPKEGPSILRIQQVVRGDSAAYFCATAGTGIYEQYFGPGTRLTVT.